This T cell receptor (beta chain) is drawn from a study of T cell responses to AZD1222 COVID-19 vaccine. Whole-study context: Pooled samples include second doses given at about 4 or 12 weeks. Study-wide findings and caveats: The study reported that nearly half of spike-specific TCRs target unmutated variant regions. Clonal diversity may have been underestimated, and the donors were mostly white British, with more females than males.

Germline CDR1 is MNHEY and CDR2 is SVGAGI. The junction had 2 bases not matched to a gene; V was cut back by 6 bases and J by 2 bases. The CDR3 covers 13 residues. The method was immunoSEQ multiplex PCR; TCRdb's version includes in-frame clones alone and lacks a portion of them. The sample has fewer than 100,000 clones, 70% to 90% seen once. This clone was seen once. The antigen is undetermined. V is TRBV6-5 and J is TRBJ2-7; 9 bases map to TRBD1. The receptor's source is an adult in good health. Specimen: peripheral blood, collected on day 0 of AZD1222 vaccination. This CDR3 reads CASRDRGAYEQYF. Here the CDR3 DNA reads TGTGCCAGCAGGGACAGGGGCGCCTACGAGCAGTACTTC.